The next 10 T cell receptor beta chains were all read from a single sample in a study of blood T cell repertoires in COVID-19. Clones were sequenced by immunoSEQ multiplex PCR, and TCRdb holds only the in-frame ones, with some missing. The sample lists 13,000 to 15,000 clones; just under 90% were seen once. The sequenced sample consisted of peripheral blood. The source is a human donor in a cohort sampled during active COVID-19.

This chain connects TRBV29-1 to TRBJ2-7; the match to TRBD2 covers 13 bases. The CDR3 is 15 residues long. Unmatched junction bases numbered 10, after V lost 7 bases and J lost 4 bases. Germline CDR1 is SQVTM and CDR2 is ANQGSEA. CDR3 sequence reads: CSAESTSGGPYEQYF. Written as DNA, the CDR3 is TGCAGCGCCGAATCGACTAGCGGGGGGCCATACGAGCAGTACTTC.

In this sample, this clone turned up a few times. This chain joins TRBV7-8 and TRBJ2-5; TRBD1 or TRBD2 may be the D gene (5 bases each). The CDR3 runs to 17 residues. The V gene's germline CDR1 is SGHVS and CDR2 FQNEAQ. With 5 bases removed from V and 0 bases from J, the gap between germline ends came to 19 bases. The CDR3 sequence: CASSRGSVDTYQETQYF. CDR3 in DNA: TGTGCCAGCAGCCGCGGGTCGGTGGACACGTACCAAGAGACCCAGTACTTC.

The chain employs TRBV28 and TRBJ1-5; D might be TRBD1 (6 bases). CDR1 is MDHEN, CDR2 SYDVKM, per germline. This CDR3 is built from 14 residues. The germline V and J ends were trimmed by 8 bases and 1 base, with 12 bases remaining between them. CDR3 DNA sequence: TGTGCCAGCGGTTCTCAGGGGAGCAATCAGCCCCAGCATTTT. This codes for CASGSQGSNQPQHF.

The chain couples TRBV4-2 to TRBJ2-5; TRBD1 is a possible D gene (6 bases). CDR1 is LGHNA, CDR2 YNFKEQ, per germline. CDR3 length equals 17 residues. Trimming shortened V by 1 base and J by 2 bases, and 17 bases separated the two germline ends. The CDR3 sequence: CASSQGGQVFVQETQYF. The CDR3 DNA follows: TGTGCCAGCAGCCAAGGGGGACAAGTATTCGTACAAGAGACCCAGTACTTC.

This clone is a singleton in its sample. The rearrangement joins TRBV5-1 to TRBJ2-3; D is unclear. Germline CDR1 is SGHRS and CDR2 is YFSETQ. The germline V and J ends were trimmed by 1 base and 4 bases, with 7 bases remaining between them. The CDR3 runs to 13 residues. The CDR3 sequence: CASSLSVADTQYF. The CDR3 DNA follows: TGCGCCAGCAGCTTGAGCGTGGCAGATACGCAGTATTTT.

J is TRBJ1-2 and V is TRBV29-1; 7 bases are a match to TRBD1. Germline CDR1 and CDR2: SQVTM and ANQGSEA. CDR3 length equals 14 residues. V lost 0 bases, J lost 3 bases, and 4 bases stayed unmatched. The CDR3 DNA is TGCAGCGTTGAAGACGGGGACAGTGACTATGGCTACACCTTC. It codes for CSVEDGDSDYGYTF. Full variable domain (remainder filled in from reference TRBV29-1 and TRBJ1-2): SAVISQKPSRDICQRGTSLTIQCQVDSQVTMMFWYRQQPGQSLTLIATANQGSEATYESGFVIDKFPISRPNLTFSTLTVSNMSPEDSSIYLCSVEDGDSDYGYTFGSGTRLTVV.

The chain is built from TRBV9 and TRBJ1-1; D may be TRBD1 (5 bases). The length of the CDR3 is 13 residues. Trimming shortened V by 3 bases and J by 1 base, and 7 bases separated the two germline ends. CDR1 and CDR2 (germline): SGDLS, YYNGEE. The CDR3 DNA reads as TGTGCCAGCAGCGCCCAGGGGAACACTGAAGCTTTCTTT. Translation: CASSAQGNTEAFF.

This chain links TRBV14 with TRBJ2-7; perhaps TRBD1 as D (7 bases). The CDR3 totals 18 residues. The ends were cut back, 1 base at V and 2 bases at J, with 21 bases in the middle. Germline V gene data show CDR1 as SGHDN and CDR2 as FVKESK. As DNA, the CDR3 is TGTGCCAGCAGCCAAGGTGGAGGGTTAGGGACAGATACCTACGAGCAGTACTTC. Translation: CASSQGGGLGTDTYEQYF.

The chain recombines TRBV14 with TRBJ2-7; 9 bases line up with TRBD1. Germline lookup yields CDR1 SGHDN and CDR2 FVKESK. The CDR3 has 18 residues. J gave up 6 bases and V 1 base, and 16 bases lay outside the gene matches. DNA of the CDR3: TGTGCCAGCAGCCAAGCAGGACAGGGGTCCCTTAATGAGGGCGAGCAGTACTTC. This encodes CASSQAGQGSLNEGEQYF.

V is TRBV27 and J is TRBJ1-2, with D unclear. The CDR3 runs 17 residues. V dropped 2 bases and J dropped 4 bases, with 20 bases sitting between them. Germline assignment: CDR1 MNHEY and CDR2 SMNVEV (reference sequence). CDR3 region: CASSLRPGTYLTYGYTF. The CDR3 coding sequence is TGTGCCAGCAGTTTAAGGCCAGGAACCTACTTAACCTATGGCTACACCTTC.